Listed here are 30 T cell receptor beta chains from one sample, sequenced in a study of T cells after yellow fever vaccination. TCRdb analysed the 5' RACE reads with MiXCR anew, one entry per CDR3 protein. This sample has some 320,000 distinct CDR3 sequences; roughly 4.3% occur once, and the top ten carry around 24%. The starting material was PBMCs, obtained 5 days after the yellow fever booster vaccination. The receptor set was obtained from a man younger than 35 who received the YFV17D yellow fever vaccine.

This clonotype was recorded at least ten times. The chain carries TRBV5-6 and TRBJ1-2, with no clear D. The ends were cut back, 3 bases at V and 4 bases at J, with 7 bases in the middle. The CDR3 sequence is 12 residues long. CDR1 is SGHDT, CDR2 YYEEEE, per germline. In DNA form, the CDR3 reads TGTGCCAGCAGCTCCGGGCTCTATGGCTACACCTTC. It codes for CASSSGLYGYTF.

This clonotype occurred a few times. The chain joins TRBV15 to TRBJ1-2; D uncertain. CDR1 and CDR2 (germline): LNHNV, YYDKDF (reference sequence). The CDR3 length is 16 residues. Between the trimmed V and J ends, which lost 5 bases and 8 bases, there was a span of 24 bases. The CDR3 sequence: CATSLRSGAAGDGYTF. The CDR3 DNA is TGTGCCACCAGCTTACGATCGGGAGCGGCAGGCGACGGCTACACCTTC.

This clonotype was observed a handful of times. The chain joins TRBV29-1 to TRBJ2-1; D uncertain. With 2 bases removed from V and 2 bases from J, the gap between germline ends came to 13 bases. Germline lookup yields CDR1 SQVTM and CDR2 ANQGSEA. The CDR3 spans 15 residues. The CDR3, as DNA: TGCAGCGTTGAACTCCAGACCGCTCCCTACAATGAGCAGTTCTTC. Amino acid sequence: CSVELQTAPYNEQFF.

This clonotype was observed a handful of times. This chain links TRBV4-1 with TRBJ1-1, with a weak D call TRBD1 (5 bases). CDR1 is MGHRA, CDR2 YSYEKL, per germline. The CDR3 sequence is 16 residues long. Deletions cut 3 bases from V and 0 bases from J, with 14 bases between. CDR3 region: CASSHDPGRMNTEAFF. CDR3 sequence (DNA): TGCGCCAGCAGCCATGATCCGGGACGGATGAACACTGAAGCTTTCTTT.

This clonotype was recorded a few times. V gene TRBV9 combines with J gene TRBJ1-3; 7 bases are shared with TRBD1. The junction had 6 bases not matched to a gene; V was cut back by 3 bases and J by 3 bases. Germline loops: CDR1 SGDLS, CDR2 YYNGEE. There are 15 residues in the CDR3. CDR3 bases: TGTGCCAGCAGCGCGACAGGGTTCGTTGGAAACACCATATATTTT. Translated, it gives CASSATGFVGNTIYF.

The chain uses TRBV6-6 and TRBJ2-1; D is undetermined. Trimming removed 0 bases from V and 0 bases from J, with 9 bases in between. Germline V gene sequence: CDR1 MNHNY, CDR2 SVGAGI (reference sequence). The CDR3 is 16 amino acids. The CDR3 DNA sequence: TGTGCCAGCAGTTACTCGAGACTGAGCTCCTACAATGAGCAGTTCTTC. Translated: CASSYSRLSSYNEQFF.

This clonotype turned up a few times. The chain employs TRBV7-2 and TRBJ2-1; D not certain. V shed 5 bases and J shed 5 bases, with 7 bases lying between them. CDR1 is SGHTA and CDR2 is FQGNSA in the germline V gene. CDR3 length equals 12 residues. CDR3 coding DNA: TGTGCCAGCAGCACCTATAACAATGAGCAGTTCTTC. Its protein product is CASSTYNNEQFF.

The V call is TRBV12-3 or TRBV12-4, the J call TRBJ1-1, with D possibly being TRBD1 (5 bases). The CDR3 extends over 15 amino acids. Trimming removed 7 bases from V and 1 base from J, with 16 bases in between. This CDR3 is CASNWGGLGNTEAFF. CDR3 DNA: TGTGCCAGCAACTGGGGGGGACTGGGGAACACTGAAGCTTTCTTT.

J is TRBJ2-3 and V is TRBV12-5; D is perhaps TRBD2 (5 bases). Per germline, CDR1 LGHNT and CDR2 FRNRAP. The CDR3 totals 15 residues. Trimming removed 2 bases from V and 0 bases from J, with 9 bases in between. The CDR3: CASGLLDSSTDTQYF. The CDR3 DNA is TGTGCTAGTGGTTTGCTGGACTCTAGCACAGATACGCAGTATTTT.

This clonotype occurred a few times. Here the CDR3 DNA reads TGTGCCAGCAGCTTAGTACAGGGGGCGGGAGAGACCCAGTACTTC. Translation gives CASSLVQGAGETQYF. This rearrangement joins TRBV7-6 to TRBJ2-5; 9 bases are a match to TRBD1. V lost 1 base, J lost 4 bases, and 4 bases stayed unmatched. The germline V gene has CDR1 SGHVS and CDR2 FNYEAQ. The CDR3 extends over 15 amino acids.

This clonotype has a handful of counts. The rearrangement uses TRBV4-1 and TRBJ1-4; perhaps TRBD1 as D (5 bases). CDR1 is MGHRA and CDR2 is YSYEKL in the germline V gene. The CDR3 is 14 residues long. The V gene lost 3 bases and the J gene lost 9 bases, with 14 bases spanning the gap. CDR3 protein: CASSQGLPEKKLFF. CDR3 DNA sequence: TGCGCCAGCAGCCAGGGACTGCCCGAAAAAAAACTGTTTTTT.

The V gene is TRBV6-6, the J gene TRBJ1-5; possible D gene TRBD1, 5 bases. Trimming pared 6 bases from V and 0 bases from J, leaving 15 bases between. Germline CDR1 MNHNY, CDR2 SVGAGI (reference sequence). CDR3 length equals 16 residues. The CDR3 DNA reads TGTGCCAGCAGATTGACGGGACCTTATAGCAATCAGCCCCAGCATTTT. Translated, it gives CASRLTGPYSNQPQHF.

The rearrangement joins TRBV27 to TRBJ1-1; the D gene is possibly TRBD1 (6 bases). CDR3 length equals 14 residues. Between the trimmed V and J ends, which lost 8 bases and 7 bases, there was a span of 20 bases. Germline V CDR1 and CDR2: MNHEY, SMNVEV (reference sequence). In DNA, the CDR3 is TGTGCCAGCTCATGGGGTACCCTAGGGGGTGAAGCTTTCTTT. Amino acid sequence: CASSWGTLGGEAFF.

This clonotype has a handful of counts. CDR3 nucleotides: TGTGCCAGCACCCTCCCCCAGGGAGGCACAGATACGCAGTATTTT. It encodes CASTLPQGGTDTQYF. V is TRBV12-3 or TRBV12-4 and J is TRBJ2-3; D could derive from TRBD1 or TRBD2 (5 bases each). Trimming took 7 bases from V and 1 from J, leaving 15 bases between them. CDR3 length equals 15 residues.

This clonotype was seen a few times. CDR3 bases: TGCAGTGCACCCATTCCCGGACGATATTTCCCGTTCTTC. Translation: CSAPIPGRYFPFF. This chain links TRBV20-1 with TRBJ2-1; no clear D gene. There are 13 residues in the CDR3. CDR1 and CDR2 (germline): DFQATT, SNEGSKA (reference sequence). Trimming stripped 6 bases from V and 15 bases from J, with 24 bases between.

This clonotype was picked up many times. The V gene is TRBV9, the J gene TRBJ1-2; D might be TRBD1 (5 bases). The CDR3 runs to 13 residues. Trimming stripped 2 bases from V and 7 bases from J, with 12 bases between. CDR1 SGDLS and CDR2 YYNGEE come from the germline V gene. CDR3 residues: CASSVGTWGGYTF. The CDR3 bases are TGTGCCAGCAGCGTTGGGACTTGGGGTGGCTACACCTTC.

This clonotype was picked up many times. J is TRBJ2-4 and V is TRBV28, with a weak D call TRBD1 (5 bases). Trimming removed 6 bases from V and 3 bases from J, with 15 bases in between. Germline CDR1 reads MDHEN; CDR2 reads SYDVKM. This CDR3 is built from 15 residues. The CDR3 spells CASSLGRVGKNIQYF. The CDR3 DNA reads as TGTGCCAGCAGCCTTGGCAGGGTTGGCAAAAACATTCAGTACTTC.

This clonotype was detected ten times or more. V usage is TRBV5-6 and J usage is TRBJ2-5, with 7 bases identical to TRBD1. With V trimmed by 0 bases and J by 5 bases, 4 bases remained unmatched. CDR1 is SGHDT and CDR2 is YYEEEE in the germline V gene. This CDR3 is 14 amino acids long. The CDR3: CASSLGGTAETQYF. In DNA form, the CDR3 reads TGTGCCAGCAGCTTGGGGGGGACAGCGGAGACCCAGTACTTC.

The V call is TRBV5-4, the J call TRBJ2-3; 8 nucleotides line up with TRBD2. V lost 4 bases, J lost 2 bases, and 3 bases stayed unmatched. The germline V gene has CDR1 SGHNT and CDR2 YYREEE (reference sequence). CDR3 length: 14 amino acids. The CDR3: CASSRGGYTDTQYF. CDR3 nucleotide sequence: TGTGCCAGCAGCCGGGGGGGGTACACAGATACGCAGTATTTT.

This clonotype was observed at least ten times. V gene TRBV12-3 or TRBV12-4 combines with J gene TRBJ2-5; D gene uncertain. The V and J ends lost 2 bases and 2 bases respectively, with 9 bases between them. The length of the CDR3 is 14 residues. CDR3 nucleotide sequence: TGTGCCAGCAGTTTAAACTGGATACAAGAGACCCAGTACTTC. It translates to CASSLNWIQETQYF.

The sample holds a few counts of this clonotype. The chain links TRBV18 to TRBJ2-1; 9 positions match TRBD2. The CDR3 length is 17 residues. Losses at the gene ends were 2 bases for V and 0 bases for J; bases not matched to a gene: 5. The germline V gene has CDR1 KGHSH and CDR2 LQKENI. The CDR3 DNA follows: TGTGCCAGCTCACCAGTGACTAGCGGAGTCTCCTACAATGAGCAGTTCTTC. Translation gives CASSPVTSGVSYNEQFF.

This sequence joins TRBV6-6 and TRBJ2-7; D uncertain. Per the germline V gene, CDR1 is MNHNY and CDR2 is SVGAGI (reference sequence). The V end lost 8 bases, the J end lost 2 bases, and 16 bases lay between the germline ends. The CDR3 consists of 14 residues. The CDR3 region is CASSPDGGAYEQYF. The CDR3 DNA reads TGTGCCAGCTCCCCGGACGGCGGAGCCTACGAGCAGTACTTC.

This clonotype occurred many times. The chain employs TRBV7-2 and TRBJ2-2; D remains unclear. Deletions cut 3 bases from V and 8 bases from J, with 13 bases between. Germline V gives CDR1 SGHTA, CDR2 FQGNSA. This CDR3 has 14 amino acids. The CDR3 region has the DNA TGTGCCAGCAGCTTGGATCGGGCCTCAGGGGAGCTGTTTTTT. Translation gives CASSLDRASGELFF. Full variable domain (rest looked up from reference TRBV7-2 and TRBJ2-2): GAGVSQSPSNKVTEKGKDVELRCDPISGHTALYWYRQSLGQGLEFLIYFQGNSAPDKSGLPSDRFSAERTGGSVSTLTIQRTQQEDSAVYLCASSLDRASGELFFGEGSRLTVL.

In this sample, this clonotype turned up many times. V is TRBV7-3 and J is TRBJ2-3, with a possible D match to TRBD1 (5 bases). This CDR3 is 14 amino acids long. V was pared by 2 bases and J by 4 bases, with 10 bases between. Germline V gives CDR1 SGHTA, CDR2 FQGTGA. The DNA of the CDR3 is TGTGCCAGCAGCTTAGCAGGGTTTGCAGATACGCAGTATTTT. It specifies CASSLAGFADTQYF. Full variable domain (rest looked up from reference TRBV7-3 and TRBJ2-3): GAGVSQTPSNKVTEKGKYVELRCDPISGHTALYWYRQSLGQGPEFLIYFQGTGAADDSGLPNDRFFAVRPEGSVSTLKIQRTERGDSAVYLCASSLAGFADTQYFGPGTRLTVL.

This clonotype was seen repeatedly, ten times or more. The chain combines TRBV20-1 with TRBJ2-1; 8 positions agree with TRBD1. The CDR3 runs to 14 residues. CDR1 and CDR2 from the germline V gene are DFQATT and SNEGSKA (reference sequence). J lost 5 bases, V lost 4 bases, and 7 bases had no gene match. CDR3 protein: CSATFGQGHNEQFF. CDR3 nucleotide sequence: TGCAGTGCTACCTTCGGACAGGGACACAATGAGCAGTTCTTC.

This clonotype has only a few counts. The chain has TRBV20-1 and TRBJ2-3, with D hard to call. The CDR3 length is 14 residues. V dropped 0 bases and J dropped 0 bases, with 7 bases sitting between them. CDR1 is DFQATT, CDR2 SNEGSKA, per germline (reference sequence). The DNA of the CDR3 is TGCAGTGCTAGAGAAAGGACCAGCACAGATACGCAGTATTTT. Translation gives CSARERTSTDTQYF.

The sample holds many counts of this clonotype. The chain links TRBV27 to TRBJ2-2; D ambiguous. V was pared by 3 bases and J by 6 bases, with 8 bases between. Germline-derived CDR1 and CDR2 are MNHEY and SMNVEV (reference sequence). This CDR3 has 13 residues. CDR3 nucleotide sequence: TGTGCCAGCAGTTTTTCCAGGCCCGGGGAGCTGTTTTTT. Encoded protein: CASSFSRPGELFF.

This clonotype was detected a few times. The chain carries TRBV5-1 and TRBJ2-7; D not certain. CDR1 and CDR2 (germline): SGHRS, YFSETQ. CDR3 length: 14 amino acids. Trimming pared 1 base from V and 0 bases from J, leaving 8 bases between. The DNA for the CDR3 is TGCGCCAGCAGCTTGCAGCCGAGCTCCTACGAGCAGTACGTC. Translation gives CASSLQPSSYEQYV.

The chain recombines TRBV10-3 with TRBJ1-5; perhaps TRBD1 as D (6 bases). CDR3 length equals 13 residues. Germline V gene lookup returns CDR1 ENHRY and CDR2 SYGVKD. Deletions cut 11 bases from V and 3 bases from J, with 14 bases between. CDR3 in amino acids: CAGGRLYNQPQHF. The CDR3 region has the DNA TGTGCCGGGGGGCGTCTTTACAATCAGCCCCAGCATTTT.

The chain carries TRBV28 and TRBJ2-7; 8 nucleotides align to TRBD1. Germline CDR1 is MDHEN and CDR2 is SYDVKM. CDR3 size: 14 residues. The V segment lost 5 bases and the J segment 2 bases; nucleotides outside the gene matches: 5. As DNA, the CDR3 is TGTGCCAGCAGTCTGCGGGACAGGCCCTACGAGCAGTACGTC. Amino acid sequence: CASSLRDRPYEQYV.